The entry that follows covers one T cell receptor (beta chain) sequence. Its binding antigen is unknown. Per-base quality was not reported, and no clone a single base away is much larger than it. The donors were healthy, HIV-negative adults with no recently reported acute infections or vaccinations. All donors were Caucasian adults living in Nashville, Tennessee, USA. CD4+ T cells were enriched by magnetic negative selection, after which naive cells were positively selected on CD45RA and the negative fraction was taken as the memory subset. Blood was collected by leukapheresis, and PBMCs were isolated by Ficoll-Histopaque density gradient centrifugation and then cryopreserved in liquid nitrogen vapor phase. Purity and quantity of every magnetically sorted T cell population were checked by analytical flow cytometry. From each sorted fraction, genomic DNA was isolated and quantified by UV absorbance on a Nanodrop 2000c.

This sample is part of a study of shared clonotypes between healthy human individuals (dated by TCRdb to between 2020 and 2021). For context, the study as a whole: A couple of women and a few men aged 18 to 49 years were included in the cohort. Between about 0.9 and 9 billion PBMCs per donor were obtained by leukapheresis. Different laboratories and diverse techniques were used to prepare libraries and sequence TCR repertoires, to increase sequencing depth and limit assay-specific biases. For each donor, CD4 naive and CD4 memory were each given three plates, CD8 naive was given two plates, and CD8 memory was given one plate. Blood TCR repertoires of 5 or 6 healthy adults were deeply sequenced to estimate repertoire size and the extent of clonotype sharing between individuals. What the authors observed across the whole study: Pairwise subsampling led to the expectation that sequencing depth would affect the degree of clonotype sharing among donors. Compared with non-shared clonotypes, clonotypes shared by all four sorted-subset donors had higher generation probabilities. Because the study included a small number of donors, the genetic and exposure-history diversity represented was limited. Estimated clonotype richness was generally larger for naive than for memory subsets. Sharing across a handful of donors was observed for around 5% of naive CD4, 3% to 4% of naive CD8, 2.3% of memory CD4, and around 0.44% of memory CD8 clonotypes. Incomplete sequencing was indicated by rarefaction of sorted-subset datasets, despite the large sequencing depth. Sampling was limited to blood, and TCR repertoires in tissue likely differ from TCR repertoires in blood.

Including cysteine and phenylalanine, the CDR3 has 15 amino acids. Only the CDR3 portion is preserved as DNA: 45 bases, with reading frame beginning at the first base. Here V drops 5 bases and J drops 4 bases, and the junction holds 7 bases not matched to any gene. In the germline V gene, CDR1 corresponds to SGHAT and CDR2 to FQNNGV. Using the deep immunoSEQ assay, multiplex PCR amplified TCR CDR3 regions from genomic DNA. Extracted genomic DNA from each cell subset was spread evenly across all wells of several immunoSEQ 96-well plates, with each plate serving as a replicate. For sorted subsets, about 210 ng of genomic DNA, equivalent to some 30,000 T cell genomes, went into each replicate PCR. Purified libraries were quantified with a Qubit 3.0 fluorometer, sized on a Bioanalyzer 2100, and re-quantified with the KAPA Library Quantification kit. Every immunoSEQ 96-well plate was sequenced on a separate single-read 150-cycle Illumina NextSeq 550 flow cell. As for the authors' bioinformatics: Because only junctional sequences without quality scores were contained in the immunoSEQ output, filtering matching that applied to full-length reads could not be performed. Sequences were annotated with PyIR, a Python wrapper for IgBLAST v1.9, using IMGT germline references to assign V/J genes and CDR3. Reads with weak V/J assignments (E-value above 1e-6), missing CDR3, stop codons, out-of-frame junctions, or ambiguous translated residues were removed. V3J clonotypes were defined as sequences sharing the same inferred V gene, J gene, and CDR3 amino acid sequence. To compute the percentage overlap between repertoires, the number of shared unique clonotypes was divided by the size of the smaller repertoire. Three approaches were used to assess repertoire richness: RTK rarefaction, the Chao1 estimator, and Recon v2.1 estimates of unobserved clonotypes. OLGA was used to compute generation probabilities for all TCRbeta clonotypes that the gDNA method yielded from a few donors. TCRdb provides this immuneACCESS table in a form limited to in-frame rearrangements. Some clones are lacking; in checked studies, under half of them reflect an unresolved V gene, and why the rest are absent is not known. Clone size and the V and J calls come from that table; the DNA yielded D and trimming. This sample comprises 2 million to 3 million clones, just over 90% of them detected only once. Over 0.12% of the sample is held by the ten biggest clonotypes.

The source is a young man in good health. Sequenced sample: naive CD4+ T cells sorted from blood. The cell subset or site label on this specimen signifies: CD45RA+ positively selected. The chain is made from TRBV11-2 and TRBJ1-4; a stretch of 7 junction bases matches TRBD1. The DNA sequence is given as TGTGCCAGCAGCGGGTTCCAGGGGGTTAATGAAAAACTGTTTTTT. Translated, it gives CASSGFQGVNEKLFF.